These T cell receptor beta chains were read from a single sample in a study of cytomegalovirus exposure and HLA in healthy donors. Using immunoSEQ multiplex PCR, the repertoire was profiled, and TCRdb retains in-frame clones only, with some absent. Of roughly 220,000 clones in the sample, more than 80% were seen once. Sequencing was carried out using PBMCs. The receptors come from a man aged 25 to 45 in good health and CMV-seronegative. The CDR3 runs from the conserved cysteine through the conserved F or W. D genes are given only for firm matches.

D gene: TRBD1; V gene: TRBV7-8; J gene: TRBJ2-4; CDR3 DNA: TGTGCCAGCAGCCGACAGGGGAACATTCAGTACTTC; CDR3 protein: CASSRQGNIQYF
D gene: .; V gene: TRBV5-1; J gene: TRBJ2-5; CDR3 DNA: TGCGCCAGCAAGAACGGGGTGGGAGGAGAGACCCAGTACTTC; CDR3 protein: CASKNGVGGETQYF
D gene: .; V gene: TRBV28; J gene: TRBJ1-1; CDR3 DNA: TGTGCCAGCAGTTTGGCCACTGAAGCTTTCTTT; CDR3 protein: CASSLATEAFF
D gene: .; V gene: TRBV5-1; J gene: TRBJ2-7; CDR3 DNA: TGCGCCAGCAGCCGGGCCTCAGGGAACGAGCAGTACTTC; CDR3 protein: CASSRASGNEQYF
D gene: TRBD1; V gene: TRBV28; J gene: TRBJ2-7; CDR3 DNA: TGTGCCAGCAGACGGGACAGGGACTACGAGCAGTACTTC; CDR3 protein: CASRRDRDYEQYF
D gene: .; V gene: TRBV28; J gene: TRBJ1-6; CDR3 DNA: TGTGCCAGCAGTCCCGTAGACAGGTCTTGGGGGCCCCTCCACTTT; CDR3 protein: CASSPVDRSWGPLHF
D gene: .; V gene: TRBV4-2; J gene: TRBJ2-5; CDR3 DNA: TGTGCCAGCAGCCAAGATCGAGTGGTGACCCAGTACTTC; CDR3 protein: CASSQDRVVTQYF
D gene: TRBD1; V gene: TRBV4-3; J gene: TRBJ1-2; CDR3 DNA: TGCGCCAGCAGCCAAGAAAATTCGGCAGGGGGCGGAGGCTACACCTTC; CDR3 protein: CASSQENSAGGGGYTF
D gene: TRBD2; V gene: TRBV4-2; J gene: TRBJ2-5; CDR3 DNA: TGTGCTAGCAGCCAACTCCGGGAGGGGGGGGCTCCCGGGACCCAGTACTTC; CDR3 protein: CASSQLREGGAPGTQYF
D gene: TRBD1; V gene: TRBV5-1; J gene: TRBJ2-2; CDR3 DNA: TGCGCCAGCAGCTTGGGACAGGGGGCCGGGGAGCTGTTTTTT; CDR3 protein: CASSLGQGAGELFF
D gene: .; V gene: TRBV9; J gene: TRBJ2-1; CDR3 DNA: TGTGCCAGCAGCGTATTGGCTAATGAGCAGTTCTTC; CDR3 protein: CASSVLANEQFF
D gene: .; V gene: TRBV4-1; J gene: TRBJ2-1; CDR3 DNA: TGCGCCAGCAGCCAAGAGGACAGTACCTACAATGAGCAGTTCTTC; CDR3 protein: CASSQEDSTYNEQFF